This TCR beta chain was captured in a study of patients and donors after allogeneic stem cell transplantation. Germline CDR1 and CDR2: SEHNR and FQNEAQ (reference sequence). This CDR3 contains 14 residues. V dropped 3 bases and J dropped 9; count of bases not matched to a gene: 7. A single record per CDR3 protein comes from TCRdb applying MiXCR to the RT-PCR reads. This table holds some 960,000 distinct CDR3 sequences, more than 15% found once. Only a few counts were recorded for this clonotype. The receptor was derived from a human donor who was either an allogeneic HSCT recipient or a stem cell or donor lymphocyte infusion donor (not recorded which). It is not recorded whose cells these are; they may come from a transplant donor. The V gene is TRBV7-9, the J gene TRBJ2-1; TRBD1 matches at 8 bases. The source material was blood, either unsorted or a sorted T cell fraction (not recorded which). CDR3 sequence: CASSFEAGGGEQFF. Here the CDR3 DNA reads TGTGCCAGCAGCTTTGAAGCAGGGGGCGGTGAGCAGTTCTTC.